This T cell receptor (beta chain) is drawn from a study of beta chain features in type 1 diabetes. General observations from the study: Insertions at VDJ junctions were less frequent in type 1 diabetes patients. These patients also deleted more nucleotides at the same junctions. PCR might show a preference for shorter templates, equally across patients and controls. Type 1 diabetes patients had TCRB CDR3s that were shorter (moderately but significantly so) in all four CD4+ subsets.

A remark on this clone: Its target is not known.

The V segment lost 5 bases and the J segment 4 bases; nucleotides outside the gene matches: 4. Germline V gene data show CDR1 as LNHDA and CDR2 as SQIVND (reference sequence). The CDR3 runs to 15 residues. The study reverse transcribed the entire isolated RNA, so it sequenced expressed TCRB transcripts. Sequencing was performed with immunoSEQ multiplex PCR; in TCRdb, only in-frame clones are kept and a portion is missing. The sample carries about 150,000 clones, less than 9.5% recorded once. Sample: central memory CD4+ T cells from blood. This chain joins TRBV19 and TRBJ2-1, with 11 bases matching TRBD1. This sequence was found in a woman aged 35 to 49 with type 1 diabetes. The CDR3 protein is CASSVGTGGYNEQFF. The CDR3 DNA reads TGTGCCAGTAGTGTCGGGACAGGGGGTTACAATGAGCAGTTCTTC. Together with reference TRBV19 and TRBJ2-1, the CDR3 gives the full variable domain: DGGITQSPKYLFRKEGQNVTLSCEQNLNHDAMYWYRQDPGQGLRLIYYSQIVNDFQKGDIAEGYSVSREKKESFPLTVTSAQKNPTAFYLCASSVGTGGYNEQFFGPGTRLTVL.